Shown below are 4 T cell receptor beta chains from a single sample sequenced in a study of vaccination and CD4 T cells after COVID-19 (dated 2022 in TCRdb). No antigen has been assigned to these receptors. The treatment or condition label of this sample denotes: 10-day PBMC culture with coronavirus spike peptide pools or control peptides (ViraFEST assay). Library creation used PCR. Reads for this sample came from an Illumina iSeq 100. At the Johns Hopkins FTIC core, DNA from the cultured CD4+ T cells underwent TCR sequencing with the Oncomine TCR Beta short-read assay. In-frame beta chains were kept once TCRdb had trimmed the public reads at Q25 with fastp and called clones with MiXCR. Here each entry gathers all rows of one CDR3 protein and keeps the most common genes and DNA. Counted in this sample were roughly 14,000 distinct CDR3 sequences; 53% of them appeared once. Of the sample, around 10% falls within the top ten clones.

The sample in question was CD4+ T cells from blood, cultured in vitro, obtained before SARS-CoV-2 vaccination. The receptors come from a human donor who had recovered from COVID-19.

The chain employs TRBV4-2 and TRBJ1-5; tentative D call: TRBD1 (6 bases). The germline V gene has CDR1 LGHNA and CDR2 YNFKEQ. This CDR3 contains 15 residues. Between the trimmed V and J ends, which lost 4 bases and 3 bases, there was a span of 13 bases. The CDR3: CASSLGAGANQPQHF. The CDR3 DNA reads TGTGCCAGCAGCCTCGGGGCAGGGGCCAATCAGCCCCAGCATTTT.

This chain uses TRBV2 with TRBJ2-7, with 9 bases fitting TRBD2. After removal of 3 bases from V and 2 bases from J, the junction contained 2 bases not matched to a gene. The germline V gene has CDR1 SNHLY and CDR2 FYNNEI. CDR3 length equals 14 residues. The CDR3 sequence is CASSEREGPYEQYF. The CDR3 DNA reads TGTGCCAGCAGTGAGCGGGAGGGTCCCTACGAGCAGTACTTC. The variable domain in full, with the rest retrieved from reference TRBV2 and TRBJ2-7, is EPEVTQTPSHQVTQMGQEVILRCVPISNHLYFYWYRQILGQKVEFLVSFYNNEISEKSEIFDDQFSVERPDGSNFTLKIRSTKLEDSAMYFCASSEREGPYEQYFGPGTRLTVT.

The gene calls are TRBV20-1 and TRBJ1-2, with D possibly TRBD1 on 5 matching bases. Trimming took 5 bases from V and 8 from J, leaving 18 bases between them. The CDR3 is 13 amino acids. Germline CDR1 is DFQATT and CDR2 is SNEGSKA (reference sequence). CDR3 sequence (DNA): TGCAGTGCTCACAGGTTGACCGCTGGGGGCTACACCTTC. Amino acid sequence: CSAHRLTAGGYTF.

The V call is TRBV30, the J call TRBJ2-5; no reliable D call. V was trimmed by 0 bases and J by 5 bases, leaving 10 bases between them. This CDR3 comprises 13 residues. Germline assignment: CDR1 GTSNPN and CDR2 SVGIG (reference sequence). The CDR3 here is CAWSVWNRETQYF. CDR3 coding DNA: TGTGCCTGGAGTGTGTGGAATCGGGAGACCCAGTACTTC.